This T cell receptor beta chain was profiled in a study of patients and donors after allogeneic stem cell transplantation. The germline V and J ends were trimmed by 4 bases and 3 bases, with 16 bases remaining between them. Germline V gives CDR1 MNHEY, CDR2 SVGEGT. The CDR3 loop spans 15 amino acids. This clonotype appeared a few times. TCRdb redid the calling of the RT-PCR reads with MiXCR, one entry per CDR3 protein. This sample carries some 960,000 distinct CDR3 sequences, more than 15% of them seen once, and the ten largest clones take under 6.5%. V and J are TRBV6-2 or TRBV6-3 and TRBJ2-7, with D tentatively TRBD1 (6 bases). This receptor was taken from a human donor who was either an allogeneic HSCT recipient or a stem cell or donor lymphocyte infusion donor (not recorded which). It is not recorded whose cells these are; they may come from a transplant donor. The sequenced sample consisted of blood, either unsorted or a sorted T cell fraction (not recorded which). The CDR3 spells CASSSQQGVGYEQYF. The CDR3 bases are TGTGCCAGCAGTTCCCAACAGGGCGTAGGCTACGAGCAGTACTTC.